The text below deals with one T cell receptor beta chain. As yet, its antigen is unknown. The method was immunoSEQ multiplex PCR; TCRdb's version includes in-frame clones alone and lacks a portion of them. The sample lists over a million clones; around three quarters were seen once. This specimen comes from a study of shared clonotypes between healthy human individuals. Findings and caveats of the study: In general, naive subsets displayed greater estimated richness than memory subsets did.

Trimming shortened V by 5 bases and J by 2 bases, and 12 bases separated the two germline ends. There are 15 residues in the CDR3. The V gene's germline CDR1 is MNHNS and CDR2 SASEGT. This receptor was taken from a man aged 18 to 30 in good health. Some clones in this sample may be carry-over from other donors' samples. The sample taken for sequencing was memory CD4+ T cells from PBMCs. Subset specified: CD45RA-negative fraction. The V and J genes are TRBV6-1 and TRBJ2-2; unclear D gene. The CDR3: CASSTSTLNTGELFF. The CDR3 bases are TGTGCCAGCAGTACTTCCACACTAAACACCGGGGAGCTGTTTTTT.